This TCR beta chain was captured by sequencing in a study of T cell responses to AZD1222 COVID-19 vaccine. Assay: immunoSEQ multiplex PCR; the TCRdb copy retains only in-frame clones and omits some. This table has roughly 130,000 clones, approximately 90% appearing once. CDR3 length: 16 residues. The J segment lost 4 bases and the V segment lost 5 bases, leaving 7 bases of the junction unmatched. Germline CDR1 MRHNA, CDR2 SNTAGT. The input for sequencing was peripheral blood, taken on day 0 of AZD1222 vaccination. The sequence was collected from an adult in good health. The rearrangement uses TRBV6-4 and TRBJ2-3, with 12 bases aligning to TRBD2. The CDR3 bases are TGTGCCAGCAGTCCTACTAGCGGGGGGATCGCAGATACGCAGTATTTT. It specifies CASSPTSGGIADTQYF.